This T cell receptor (beta chain) appears in the sequencing data of a study of T cell repertoires in cytomegalovirus infection. Each CDR3 protein is one row after TCRdb ran MiXCR on the reads. The sample consists of a few hundred thousand distinct CDR3 sequences, 25% to 35% of them appearing once. This clonotype was detected only a few times. The antigen remains unidentified. Relative to the germline gene, one junction end is altered; a read error may explain this. The CDR3 contains 13 residues. In germline, CDR1 is MNHEY, CDR2 SMNVEV (reference sequence). The V gene is TRBV27, the J gene TRBJ1-1; TRBD1 is a possible D gene (6 bases). This TCR derives from a human donor in good health (CMV status not recorded). Some clones in this sample may be carry-over from other donors' samples. The source was cultured PBMCs, collected from culture after CMV antigen stimulation. This chain's CDR3 is CASGLSRGAEAFF. As DNA, the CDR3 is TGTGCCAGCGGTTTGTCCAGGGGAGCTGAAGCTTTCTTT.